The 29 T cell receptor beta chains below all came from one sample that was sequenced in a study of blood T cell repertoires in COVID-19. Repertoires were generated with immunoSEQ multiplex PCR, while TCRdb's copy carries only in-frame clones and drops some. The data hold almost 250,000 clones, with 85% to 90% observed a single time. Source material: PBMCs or T cells enriched from blood (not recorded which). The receptors originated from a woman aged 50 to 65 who had recovered from COVID-19.

The chain joins TRBV6-1 to TRBJ2-1, with 7 bases lining up with TRBD1. Germline trimming cut 2 bases from V and 5 bases from J; bases unmatched to any gene: 12. Germline CDR1 is MNHNS and CDR2 is SASEGT. This CDR3 contains 17 residues. CDR3 sequence: CASSEWGRGFLNNEQFF. The DNA for the CDR3 is TGTGCCAGCAGTGAATGGGGCAGGGGGTTTTTGAACAATGAGCAGTTCTTC.

The chain joins TRBV27 to TRBJ1-5; 7 bases match TRBD1. CDR3 length: 14 amino acids. V trimming: 6 bases; J trimming: 2 bases; junction bases outside the gene matches: 4. Germline lookup yields CDR1 MNHEY and CDR2 SMNVEV (reference sequence). For the CDR3, the DNA is TGTGCCAGCAGACAGGGGTTTGGCAATCAGCCCCAGCATTTT. This translates into CASRQGFGNQPQHF.

This chain joins TRBV5-1 and TRBJ2-5; no clear D. The V gene lost 3 bases and the J gene lost 0 bases, with 15 bases spanning the gap. Germline CDR1 SGHRS, CDR2 YFSETQ. This CDR3 is 16 amino acids long. The CDR3, as DNA: TGCGCCAGCAGCTCCCAGTTTGAGGCGAACCAAGAGACCCAGTACTTC. Amino acid sequence: CASSSQFEANQETQYF. The variable domain in full, with the rest retrieved from reference TRBV5-1 and TRBJ2-5, is KAGVTQTPRYLIKTRGQQVTLSCSPISGHRSVSWYQQTPGQGLQFLFEYFSETQRNKGNFPGRFSGRQFSNSRSEMNVSTLELGDSALYLCASSSQFEANQETQYFGPGTRLLVL.

The V call is TRBV7-2, the J call TRBJ1-1; D is unresolved. CDR1 SGHTA and CDR2 FQGNSA come from the germline V gene. V was clipped by 1 base and J by 9 bases, with 6 bases between them. This CDR3 region has 11 residues. CDR3 DNA sequence: TGTGCCAGCAGCTTAGAACTCCAAGCTTTCTTT. Residues: CASSLELQAFF. Variable domain in full (rest from reference TRBV7-2 and TRBJ1-1): GAGVSQSPSNKVTEKGKDVELRCDPISGHTALYWYRQSLGQGLEFLIYFQGNSAPDKSGLPSDRFSAERTGGSVSTLTIQRTQQEDSAVYLCASSLELQAFFGQGTRLTVV.

The chain uses TRBV5-1 and TRBJ1-1, with D possibly being TRBD1 (5 bases). Germline values: CDR1 SGHRS, CDR2 YFSETQ. This CDR3 is 16 amino acids long. The V end was cut by 1 base, the J end by 4 bases, with 17 bases between. CDR3 amino acids: CASSLSIYGQGTEAFF. CDR3 bases: TGCGCCAGCAGCTTGTCTATTTACGGTCAGGGCACTGAAGCTTTCTTT.

The chain has TRBV28 and TRBJ1-4; a weak D match, TRBD1 (5 bases). CDR3 length: 14 residues. The ends were cut back, 8 bases at V and 6 bases at J, with 16 bases in the middle. CDR1 is MDHEN and CDR2 is SYDVKM in the germline V gene. Here the CDR3 DNA reads TGTGCCAGCCGACCTCCAGGGTCGGATGAAAAACTGTTTTTT. This sequence encodes CASRPPGSDEKLFF.

V is TRBV10-3 and J is TRBJ2-5, with a weak D call TRBD1 (5 bases). CDR1 is ENHRY, CDR2 SYGVKD, per germline. Deletions cut 6 bases from V and 0 bases from J, with 8 bases between. The CDR3 is made up of 13 amino acids. CDR3 region: CAIRTEYQETQYF. CDR3 nucleotides: TGTGCCATCAGGACAGAGTACCAAGAGACCCAGTACTTC.

This chain links TRBV3-1 (or the pseudogene TRBV3-2) with TRBJ1-2; 7 positions agree with TRBD1. Trimming at V came to 2 bases and at J to 3 bases, leaving 9 bases not matched to a gene. CDR3 length: 16 residues. The germline V gene encodes CDR1 LGHDT and CDR2 YNNKEL (reference sequence). The CDR3 bases are TGTGCCAGCAGCCAATCTCGACAGGGCGACGACTATGGCTACACCTTC. Translating it yields CASSQSRQGDDYGYTF.

This clone was found once. J is TRBJ2-1 and V is TRBV4-2; 9 nucleotides align to TRBD2. V lost 0 bases, J lost 8 bases, and 11 bases stayed unmatched. In germline, CDR1 is LGHNA, CDR2 YNFKEQ. The CDR3 contains 17 residues. As DNA, the CDR3 is TGTGCCAGCAGCCAAGATATCTTCGGACTAGCGAGGGATGAGCAGTTCTTC. It specifies CASSQDIFGLARDEQFF.

The V gene is TRBV2, the J gene TRBJ1-1, with 7 nucleotides matching TRBD1. Germline CDR1 SNHLY, CDR2 FYNNEI. Unmatched junction bases numbered 7, after V lost 4 bases and J lost 5 bases. The CDR3 has 14 amino acids. Written as DNA, the CDR3 is TGTGCCAGCAGTGTTAGGGGGCTCCGGACTGAAGCTTTCTTT. Translating it yields CASSVRGLRTEAFF. The variable domain in full, completed from reference TRBV2 and TRBJ1-1, reads EPEVTQTPSHQVTQMGQEVILRCVPISNHLYFYWYRQILGQKVEFLVSFYNNEISEKSEIFDDQFSVERPDGSNFTLKIRSTKLEDSAMYFCASSVRGLRTEAFFGQGTRLTVV.

The V gene is TRBV7-9, the J gene TRBJ1-5; D gene unclear. CDR3 length equals 14 residues. V lost 3 bases and J 3 bases, leaving 9 bases between the germline ends. CDR1 is SEHNR, CDR2 FQNEAQ, per germline (reference sequence). The CDR3 sequence: CASSFLTDNQPQHF. CDR3 coding DNA: TGTGCCAGCAGCTTTTTAACAGACAATCAGCCCCAGCATTTT. Combining the CDR3 with reference TRBV7-9 and TRBJ1-5 gives the whole variable domain DTGVSQNPRHKITKRGQNVTFRCDPISEHNRLYWYRQTLGQGPEFLTYFQNEAQLEKSRLLSDRFSAERPKGSFSTLEIQRTEQGDSAMYLCASSFLTDNQPQHFGDGTRLSIL.

The chain is built from TRBV9 and TRBJ2-3, with D possibly TRBD2 on 5 matching bases. Trimming shortened V by 4 bases and J by 6 bases, and 15 bases separated the two germline ends. The CDR3 has 14 residues. CDR1 and CDR2 from the germline V gene are SGDLS and YYNGEE. CDR3 residues: CASSQIPRGDTQYF. CDR3 bases: TGTGCCAGCAGCCAAATCCCCCGCGGGGATACGCAGTATTTT.

The chain combines TRBV10-3 with TRBJ2-1; the D is unclear. V dropped 3 bases and J dropped 15 bases, with 15 bases sitting between them. Germline V gene lookup returns CDR1 ENHRY and CDR2 SYGVKD. The CDR3 covers 12 residues. CDR3 nucleotide sequence: TGTGCCATCAGTGAAGTAGGAACAGCTGGGTTCTTC. This sequence encodes CAISEVGTAGFF.

The rearrangement joins TRBV5-1 to TRBJ2-7, with D tentatively TRBD1 (6 bases). The V end lost 2 bases, the J end lost 0 bases, and 9 bases lay between the germline ends. The CDR3 runs 14 residues. Germline V gene lookup returns CDR1 SGHRS and CDR2 YFSETQ. As DNA, the CDR3 is TGCGCCAGCAGCTTCCGGACAGACTCCTACGAGCAGTACTTC. Its translation: CASSFRTDSYEQYF.

CDR3 protein: CASSHILGARDDYGYTF. CDR3 coding DNA: TGTGCCAGCAGCCATATTCTGGGGGCGAGGGATGACTATGGCTACACCTTC. The chain is built from TRBV3-1 (or the pseudogene TRBV3-2) and TRBJ1-2, with D maybe TRBD1 (6 bases). CDR1 and CDR2 (germline): LGHDT, YNNKEL (reference sequence). The length of the CDR3 is 17 residues. V shed 3 bases and J shed 3 bases, with 20 bases lying between them.

In this sample, this clone turned up a few times. The chain couples TRBV11-3 to TRBJ2-2; unclear D gene. Trimming cost V 5 bases and J 5 bases, with 12 bases left between them. The CDR3 is 14 amino acids. Germline assignment: CDR1 SGHNT and CDR2 YENEEA. DNA of the CDR3: TGTGCCAGCAGCCCGAGTTCTACGACCGGGGAGCTGTTTTTT. It specifies CASSPSSTTGELFF.

The genes are TRBV12-3 or TRBV12-4 and TRBJ1-2, with D perhaps TRBD1 (5 bases). This CDR3 spans 13 amino acids. V lost 2 bases to trimming and J lost 4 bases, with 8 bases between them. This CDR3 is CASSLQGSYGYTF. The DNA of the CDR3 is TGTGCCAGCAGTTTACAGGGCAGCTATGGCTACACCTTC.

This clone was observed once. J is TRBJ2-4 and V is TRBV5-4; D gene uncertain. Germline assignment: CDR1 SGHNT and CDR2 YYREEE (reference sequence). V shed 0 bases and J shed 7 bases, with 11 bases lying between them. The CDR3 runs 14 residues. The CDR3 is CASSLDSRGNIQYF. In nucleotides, the CDR3 is TGTGCCAGCAGCTTGGACAGCCGTGGTAACATTCAGTACTTC.

This chain connects TRBV2 to TRBJ2-7; TRBD2 agrees at 11 bases. Germline lookup yields CDR1 SNHLY and CDR2 FYNNEI. V was pared by 2 bases and J by 3 bases, with 3 bases of the junction left unmatched. The CDR3 is 15 residues long. CDR3 in DNA: TGTGCCAGCAGTGAAACTAGCGGGAGCGGCTACGAGCAGTACTTC. Translation: CASSETSGSGYEQYF.

The V gene is TRBV7-8, the J gene TRBJ1-6; no reliable D call. Germline V gene lookup returns CDR1 SGHVS and CDR2 FQNEAQ. The CDR3 extends over 12 amino acids. V lost 8 bases to trimming and J lost 9 bases, with 11 bases between them. The DNA for the CDR3 is TGTGCCAGCGGCGAGGAGGTTTCACCCCTCCACTTT. Translation: CASGEEVSPLHF.

This clone was detected once. CDR3 region: CASSLAHTDTQYF. CDR3 nucleotides: TGTGCCAGCAGCTTAGCCCACACAGATACGCAGTATTTT. This sequence joins TRBV7-8 and TRBJ2-3; no clear D. CDR3 length: 13 residues. Germline values: CDR1 SGHVS, CDR2 FQNEAQ. The germline V and J ends were trimmed by 0 bases and 2 bases, with 3 bases remaining between them.

The CDR3 sequence is CASTPTGTFEKLFF. The CDR3 nucleotides read TGTGCCAGCACTCCTACAGGAACTTTTGAAAAACTGTTTTTT. The chain couples TRBV5-5 to TRBJ1-4, with D perhaps TRBD1 (5 bases). This CDR3 is 14 amino acids long. Germline lookup yields CDR1 SGHKS and CDR2 YYEKEE (reference sequence). V shed 6 bases and J shed 7 bases, with 16 bases lying between them.

In this sample, this clone turned up once. The J gene is TRBJ1-5, the V gene TRBV28; no clear D gene. This CDR3 has 14 amino acids. Germline V gene lookup returns CDR1 MDHEN and CDR2 SYDVKM. Trimming took 3 bases from V and 7 from J, leaving 13 bases between them. DNA for the CDR3: TGTGCCAGCAGTTTTATTTCGGTTAACCAGCCCCAGCATTTT. Encoded protein: CASSFISVNQPQHF.

The V and J genes are TRBV7-2 and TRBJ1-1; D not certain. Trimming shortened V by 0 bases and J by 4 bases, and 9 bases separated the two germline ends. There are 14 residues in the CDR3. Germline V gene lookup returns CDR1 SGHTA and CDR2 FQGNSA. The CDR3 sequence: CASSLAPGSTEAFF. The DNA of the CDR3 is TGTGCCAGCAGCTTAGCGCCCGGGTCCACTGAAGCTTTCTTT.

V usage is TRBV7-2 and J usage is TRBJ1-5, with 7 positions matching TRBD1. Germline V gene data show CDR1 as SGHTA and CDR2 as FQGNSA. The CDR3 runs 15 residues. Trimming took 2 bases from V and 4 from J; bases not matched to a gene: 5. CDR3 sequence: CASSLRGQRNQPQHF. In nucleotides, the CDR3 is TGTGCCAGCAGCTTAAGGGGACAGCGAAATCAGCCCCAGCATTTT.

This clone was detected once. This chain joins TRBV6-5 and TRBJ2-7; TRBD1 is a possible D gene (6 bases). The germline gives CDR1 MNHEY, CDR2 SVGAGI. The ends were cut back, 5 bases at V and 1 base at J, with 12 bases in the middle. This CDR3 contains 14 residues. The CDR3 protein is CASSNQGISYEQYF. The CDR3 region has the DNA TGTGCCAGCAGTAACCAGGGGATATCCTACGAGCAGTACTTC.

The chain links TRBV7-6 to TRBJ1-2, with 11 bases that match TRBD1. CDR1 and CDR2 from the germline V gene are SGHVS and FNYEAQ. The CDR3 is made up of 15 amino acids. Losses at the gene ends were 4 bases for V and 10 bases for J; bases not matched to a gene: 11. CDR3 loop: CASSSQIGTGGIYTF. The CDR3 coding sequence is TGTGCCAGCAGCTCCCAGATTGGGACAGGGGGAATCTACACCTTC.

The V gene is TRBV24-1, the J gene TRBJ2-7; 7 nucleotides agree with TRBD2. Trimming cost V 7 bases and J 1 base; bases outside gene matches: 9. This CDR3 comprises 15 residues. Germline V gene sequence: CDR1 KGHDR, CDR2 SFDVKD. The chain's CDR3 is CATSPGRGGSYEQYF. The CDR3 region has the DNA TGTGCCACCAGCCCTGGGAGGGGTGGGTCCTACGAGCAGTACTTC.

The chain is built from TRBV30 and TRBJ2-3; 9 bases match TRBD2. The V gene's germline CDR1 is GTSNPN and CDR2 SVGIG (reference sequence). V lost 2 bases and J lost 6; bases outside the gene matches: 12. The CDR3 spans 16 residues. CDR3 residues: CAWSLGVAGAGDTQYF. The DNA of the CDR3 is TGTGCCTGGAGTTTAGGGGTAGCGGGAGCAGGGGATACGCAGTATTTT. Complete variable domain (other parts from reference TRBV30 and TRBJ2-3): SQTIHQWPATLVQPVGSPLSLECTVEGTSNPNLYWYRQAAGRGLQLLFYSVGIGQISSEVPQNLSASRPQDRQFILSSKKLLLSDSGFYLCAWSLGVAGAGDTQYFGPGTRLTVL.